These 16 T cell receptor beta chains were sequenced from one sample in a study of T cell responses to AZD1222 COVID-19 vaccine. The method was immunoSEQ multiplex PCR; TCRdb's version includes in-frame clones alone and lacks a portion of them. The sample lists around 120,000 clones, around 92% seen once, with about 4.1% in the top ten. Source: peripheral blood, taken on day 0 of AZD1222 vaccination. The receptor set was obtained from an adult in good health.

The chain recombines TRBV3-1 (or the pseudogene TRBV3-2) with TRBJ1-1, with 7 nucleotides matching TRBD1. Germline V gene sequence: CDR1 LGHDT, CDR2 YNNKEL (reference sequence). The length of the CDR3 is 14 residues. Trimming cost V 4 bases and J 4 bases; bases outside gene matches: 6. For the CDR3, the DNA is TGTGCCAGCAGCCCCGCAGCAGGGGGCACTGAAGCTTTCTTT. Protein sequence: CASSPAAGGTEAFF.

The rearrangement links TRBV7-5 to TRBJ1-5. TRBV7-5 is classified as a pseudogene. This CDR3 spans 18 amino acids. This chain's CDR3 is CVRSLEALSLMSNQPQHF. For the CDR3, the DNA is TGTGTCAGAAGCCTCGAAGCTCTTTCCCTGATGAGCAATCAGCCCCAGCATTTT.

The chain couples TRBV7-9 to TRBJ1-3, with D possibly matching TRBD1 (5 bases). Germline values: CDR1 SEHNR, CDR2 FQNEAQ (reference sequence). The CDR3 runs to 15 residues. Trimming stripped 1 base from V and 0 bases from J, with 7 bases between. In nucleotides, the CDR3 is TGTGCCAGCAGCTTAGTTACAGGCTCTGGAAACACCATATATTTT. This sequence encodes CASSLVTGSGNTIYF.

This clone appeared once. This chain joins TRBV28 and TRBJ2-7; 8 bases line up with TRBD1. Trimming took 6 bases from V and 2 from J; bases not matched to a gene: 12. Looked up from germline, CDR1 is MDHEN and CDR2 is SYDVKM. This CDR3 is built from 16 residues. Here the CDR3 DNA reads TGTGCCAGCAGGCCTTCAGGGGGCTTTACCCCCTACGAGCAGTACTTC. This gives the protein CASRPSGGFTPYEQYF.

The rearrangement uses TRBV6-5 and TRBJ1-1, with 9 bases fitting TRBD1. The CDR3 totals 11 residues. Germline loops: CDR1 MNHEY, CDR2 SVGAGI. After removal of 8 bases from V and 9 bases from J, the junction contained 4 bases not matched to a gene. Here the CDR3 DNA reads TGTGCCAGCTGGGACAGGGACAAAGCTTTCTTT. It encodes CASWDRDKAFF.

The sample holds one count of this clone. The chain has TRBV18 and TRBJ2-2, with 10 positions matching TRBD2. Per the germline V gene, CDR1 is KGHSH and CDR2 is LQKENI. The trim removed 2 bases at V and 6 bases at J, leaving 6 bases unmatched. CDR3 length: 16 residues. The CDR3 coding sequence is TGTGCCAGCTCACCAAACAGCGGGAGGGGTTCCGGGGAGCTGTTTTTT. It codes for CASSPNSGRGSGELFF.

This clone was seen just once. This chain joins TRBV20-1 and TRBJ2-7; D gene uncertain. This CDR3 has 8 amino acids. Germline loops: CDR1 DFQATT, CDR2 SNEGSKA (reference sequence). CDR3 sequence reads: CNGYEQYF. CDR3 bases: TGCAACGGCTACGAGCAGTACTTC.

The chain uses TRBV5-1 and TRBJ1-1, with a weak D call TRBD1 (6 bases). V lost 1 base to trimming and J lost 4 bases, with 14 bases between them. There are 15 residues in the CDR3. Per the germline V gene, CDR1 is SGHRS and CDR2 is YFSETQ. The CDR3 nucleotides read TGCGCCAGCAGCTTGTATCGGGGGCAGGGCACTGAAGCTTTCTTT. Encoded protein: CASSLYRGQGTEAFF.

The chain uses TRBV7-8 and TRBJ1-2; 7 bases are a match to TRBD1. V was pared by 5 bases and J by 4 bases, with 10 bases of the junction left unmatched. There are 15 residues in the CDR3. CDR1 is SGHVS, CDR2 FQNEAQ, per germline. The CDR3 here is CASSPRDSSFYGYTF. The DNA for the CDR3 is TGTGCCAGCAGCCCGCGGGACAGCTCCTTCTATGGCTACACCTTC.

The chain has TRBV14 and TRBJ2-7; the D is unclear. Trimming cost V 4 bases and J 2 bases, with 9 bases left between them. This CDR3 spans 13 amino acids. The germline V gene encodes CDR1 SGHDN and CDR2 FVKESK. CDR3 in amino acids: CASSRQSPYEQYF. In nucleotides, the CDR3 is TGTGCCAGCAGCCGTCAATCACCCTACGAGCAGTACTTC.

This chain links TRBV7-8 with TRBJ2-3; D remains ambiguous. This CDR3 is 13 amino acids long. Trimming took 0 bases from V and 4 from J, leaving 5 bases between them. CDR1 is SGHVS, CDR2 FQNEAQ, per germline. CDR3 residues: CASSLAPPDTQYF. The CDR3 bases are TGTGCCAGCAGCTTAGCCCCCCCAGATACGCAGTATTTT.

V is TRBV6-5 and J is TRBJ2-2; D ambiguous. Looked up from germline, CDR1 is MNHEY and CDR2 is SVGAGI. The CDR3 spans 13 residues. V dropped 2 bases and J dropped 1 base, with 2 bases sitting between them. CDR3 in DNA: TGTGCCAGCAGTTACATGAACACCGGGGAGCTGTTTTTT. Its protein is CASSYMNTGELFF.

This chain uses TRBV27 with TRBJ2-5, with 7 positions matching TRBD1. V dropped 6 bases and J dropped 0; count of bases not matched to a gene: 13. The CDR3 sequence is 17 residues long. Germline V lookup: CDR1 MNHEY, CDR2 SMNVEV (reference sequence). The CDR3 nucleotides read TGTGCCAGCAGAAGGGGAAAGACAGGGATCTACCAAGAGACCCAGTACTTC. As protein: CASRRGKTGIYQETQYF.

The J gene is TRBJ1-6, the V gene TRBV28, with D unresolved. V was trimmed by 3 bases and J by 7 bases, leaving 16 bases between them. Germline V gene data show CDR1 as MDHEN and CDR2 as SYDVKM. This CDR3 has 16 residues. CDR3 in amino acids: CASSFPSGMGNSPLHF. The CDR3 DNA reads as TGTGCCAGCAGTTTCCCGTCGGGGATGGGGAATTCACCCCTCCACTTT.

V and J are TRBV10-3 and TRBJ1-6, with a tentative D call TRBD1 (5 bases). Germline V lookup: CDR1 ENHRY, CDR2 SYGVKD. The V and J ends lost 4 bases and 6 bases respectively, with 10 bases between them. The CDR3 runs to 14 residues. CDR3: CAISGDSGNSPLHF. The DNA of the CDR3 is TGTGCCATCAGTGGAGACAGTGGTAATTCACCCCTCCACTTT.

The genes are TRBV3-1 (or the pseudogene TRBV3-2) and TRBJ2-7, with 9 bases matching TRBD1. The CDR3 has 15 amino acids. Germline V gene lookup returns CDR1 LGHDT and CDR2 YNNKEL (reference sequence). V lost 4 bases to trimming and J lost 2 bases; unmatched junction nucleotides: 6. The DNA of the CDR3 is TGTGCCAGCAGCCTTCCCGGGGACAGGGCCTACGAGCAGTACTTC. Protein: CASSLPGDRAYEQYF.